This passage covers 9 T cell receptor beta chains from one sample sequenced in a study of response to subunit inactivated influenza vaccine. TCRdb re-analysed the RT-PCR reads in MiXCR, keeping a single row per CDR3 protein. The sample lists 500,000 to 750,000 distinct CDR3 sequences, 14% occurring once. Sequenced material: PBMCs from blood, taken about 12 days after vaccination. The receptors come from a man aged 45-65 years who received an inactivated influenza vaccine.

This sequence joins TRBV6-1 and TRBJ2-3; the match to TRBD1 covers 7 bases. CDR3 length: 16 residues. The trim removed 5 bases at V and 3 bases at J, leaving 11 bases unmatched. CDR1 and CDR2 (germline): MNHNS, SASEGT. The CDR3 sequence is CASSKGQAGGTDTQYF. CDR3 coding DNA: TGTGCCAGCAGTAAAGGACAGGCTGGGGGAACAGATACGCAGTATTTT.

A few counts support this clonotype. The rearrangement links TRBV6-2 or TRBV6-3 to TRBJ2-5, with 7 bases matching TRBD1. This CDR3 has 11 amino acids. Germline trimming cut 6 bases from V and 11 bases from J; bases unmatched to any gene: 6. Germline CDR1 MNHEY, CDR2 SVGEGT. This CDR3 reads CASSRDSRQYF. The CDR3 region has the DNA TGTGCCAGCAGCCGGGACAGCCGACAGTACTTC.

V is TRBV5-1 and J is TRBJ2-2, with D hard to call. Trimming took off 0 bases at V and 0 bases at J, with 6 bases between the two ends. The CDR3 covers 15 residues. Germline V gene data show CDR1 as SGHRS and CDR2 as YFSETQ. The CDR3 is CASSLGSANTGELFF. The CDR3 nucleotides are TGCGCCAGCAGCTTGGGGTCTGCGAACACCGGGGAGCTGTTTTTT.

The rearrangement links TRBV19 to TRBJ1-1, with D perhaps TRBD1 (5 bases). Between the trimmed V and J ends, which lost 3 bases and 1 base, there was a span of 9 bases. CDR1 is LNHDA and CDR2 is SQIVND in the germline V gene (reference sequence). This CDR3 comprises 14 residues. This CDR3 reads CASSITGENTEAFF. CDR3 nucleotides: TGTGCCAGTAGTATCACAGGAGAGAACACTGAAGCTTTCTTT.

This clonotype was counted a few times. The chain couples TRBV6-1 to TRBJ2-1; the match to TRBD2 covers 16 bases. Germline trimming cut 5 bases from V and 15 bases from J; bases unmatched to any gene: 7. CDR3 size: 14 residues. The V gene's germline CDR1 is MNHNS and CDR2 SASEGT. CDR3 sequence: CASSQGTSGRVRFF. CDR3 nucleotides: TGTGCCAGCAGTCAGGGGACTAGCGGGAGGGTGAGGTTCTTC.

The V gene is TRBV28, the J gene TRBJ1-2, with a possible D match to TRBD1 (6 bases). CDR1 is MDHEN and CDR2 is SYDVKM in the germline V gene. The CDR3 covers 16 residues. With 8 bases removed from V and 0 bases from J, the gap between germline ends came to 19 bases. The CDR3 DNA follows: TGTGCCAGCTCTGGACAGTCCCGCGAGGCTAACTATGGCTACACCTTC. Encoded protein: CASSGQSREANYGYTF.

This clonotype was seen a handful of times. The rearrangement links TRBV7-6 to TRBJ1-3, with D perhaps TRBD1 (5 bases). The CDR3 loop spans 17 amino acids. CDR1 is SGHVS and CDR2 is FNYEAQ in the germline V gene. Trimming removed 5 bases from V and 0 bases from J, with 17 bases in between. CDR3 protein: CASSATPLGGSGNTIYF. The CDR3 region has the DNA TGTGCCAGCAGCGCAACGCCCTTGGGGGGCTCTGGAAACACCATATATTTT.

This chain joins TRBV4-1 and TRBJ2-7, with D perhaps matching TRBD2 (6 bases). The CDR3 covers 15 residues. V gave up 1 base and J gave up 3 bases, with 13 bases separating them. Looked up from germline, CDR1 is MGHRA and CDR2 is YSYEKL. The CDR3, as DNA: TGCGCCAGCAGCCAAGTGGTCGGGGGTAACTACGAGCAGTACTTC. Its protein product is CASSQVVGGNYEQYF.

The chain is built from TRBV3-2 and TRBJ1-2; TRBD1, the table's D call, was not compared with the DNA. TRBV3-2 constitutes a pseudogene. The CDR3 runs 13 residues. This chain's CDR3 is CASSQESRAGYTF. The CDR3 DNA sequence: TGTGCCAGCAGCCAAGAATCCAGGGCGGGCTACACCTTC.